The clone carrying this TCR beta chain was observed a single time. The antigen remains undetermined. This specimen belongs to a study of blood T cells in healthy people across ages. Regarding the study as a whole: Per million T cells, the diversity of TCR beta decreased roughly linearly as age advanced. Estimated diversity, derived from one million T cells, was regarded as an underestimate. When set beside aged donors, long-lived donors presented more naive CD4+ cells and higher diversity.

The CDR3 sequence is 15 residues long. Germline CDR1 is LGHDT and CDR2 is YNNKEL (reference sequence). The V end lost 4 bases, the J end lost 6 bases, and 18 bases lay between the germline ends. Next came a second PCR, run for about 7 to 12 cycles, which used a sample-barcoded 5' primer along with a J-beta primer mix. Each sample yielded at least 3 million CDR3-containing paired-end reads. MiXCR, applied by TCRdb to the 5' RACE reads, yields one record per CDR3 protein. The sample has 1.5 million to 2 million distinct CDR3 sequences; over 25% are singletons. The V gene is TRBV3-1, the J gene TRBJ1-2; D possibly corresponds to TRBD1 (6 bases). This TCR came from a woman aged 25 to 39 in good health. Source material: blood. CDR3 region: CASSLLQGSVDGYTF. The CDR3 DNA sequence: TGTGCCAGCAGCCTCCTACAGGGCTCTGTGGATGGCTACACCTTC.